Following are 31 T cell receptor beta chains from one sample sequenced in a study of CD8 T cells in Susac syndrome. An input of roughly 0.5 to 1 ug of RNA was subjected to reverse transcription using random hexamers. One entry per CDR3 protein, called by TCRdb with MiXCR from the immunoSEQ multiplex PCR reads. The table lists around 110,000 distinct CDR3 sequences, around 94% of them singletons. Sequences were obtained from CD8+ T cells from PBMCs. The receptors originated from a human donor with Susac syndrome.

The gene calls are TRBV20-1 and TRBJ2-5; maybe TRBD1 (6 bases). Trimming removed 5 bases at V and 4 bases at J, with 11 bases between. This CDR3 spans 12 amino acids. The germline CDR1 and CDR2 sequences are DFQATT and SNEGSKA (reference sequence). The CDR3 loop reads CSADTGSETQYF. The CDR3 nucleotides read TGCAGTGCTGATACAGGGTCAGAGACCCAGTACTTC.

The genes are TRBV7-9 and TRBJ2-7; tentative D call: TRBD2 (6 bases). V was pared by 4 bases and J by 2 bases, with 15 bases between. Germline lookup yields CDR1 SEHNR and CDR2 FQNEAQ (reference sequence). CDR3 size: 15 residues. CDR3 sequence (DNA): TGTGCCAGCAGCTCCTCCTCCAGGGAGGCCTACGAGCAGTACTTC. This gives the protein CASSSSSREAYEQYF.

As DNA, the CDR3 is TGCAGTGCTAGGGTCACAGGGGCCCCTGGACCTGGCTACACCTTC. This translates into CSARVTGAPGPGYTF. The chain employs TRBV20-1 and TRBJ1-2; 7 bases agree with TRBD1. This CDR3 region has 15 residues. Looked up from germline, CDR1 is DFQATT and CDR2 is SNEGSKA (reference sequence). V shed 3 bases, J shed 7 bases, and the junction held 14 bases outside the gene matches.

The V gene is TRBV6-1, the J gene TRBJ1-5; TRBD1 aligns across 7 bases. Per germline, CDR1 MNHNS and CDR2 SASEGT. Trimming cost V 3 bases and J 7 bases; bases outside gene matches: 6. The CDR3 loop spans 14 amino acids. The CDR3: CASSETGRGQPQHF. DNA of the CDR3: TGTGCCAGCAGTGAGACAGGGAGAGGACAGCCCCAGCATTTT.

The CDR3 DNA reads as TGTGCCAGCAGCTTTACAGCCATGAACACTGAAGCTTTCTTT. Protein sequence: CASSFTAMNTEAFF. J is TRBJ1-1 and V is TRBV7-8; D call uncertain. V was cut by 3 bases and J by 0 bases, with 8 bases left in between. CDR3 length: 14 residues. The germline gives CDR1 SGHVS, CDR2 FQNEAQ.

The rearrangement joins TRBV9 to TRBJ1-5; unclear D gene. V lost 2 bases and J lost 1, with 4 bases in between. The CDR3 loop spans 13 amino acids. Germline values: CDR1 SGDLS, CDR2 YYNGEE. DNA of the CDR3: TGTGCCAGCAGCGTGGGCAGCAATCAGCCCCAGCATTTT. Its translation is CASSVGSNQPQHF.

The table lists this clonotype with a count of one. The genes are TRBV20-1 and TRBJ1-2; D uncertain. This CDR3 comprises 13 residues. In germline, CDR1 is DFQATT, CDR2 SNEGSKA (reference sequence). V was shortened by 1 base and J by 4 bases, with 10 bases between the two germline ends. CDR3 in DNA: TGCAGTGCTAGAGGAGAAAATAGCTATGGCTACACCTTC. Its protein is CSARGENSYGYTF.

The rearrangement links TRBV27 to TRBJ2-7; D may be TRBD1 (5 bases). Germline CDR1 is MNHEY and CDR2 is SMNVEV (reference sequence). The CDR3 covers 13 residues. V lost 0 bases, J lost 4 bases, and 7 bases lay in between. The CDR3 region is CASSLSHRYEQYF. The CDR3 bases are TGTGCCAGCAGTTTATCCCACAGGTACGAGCAGTACTTC.

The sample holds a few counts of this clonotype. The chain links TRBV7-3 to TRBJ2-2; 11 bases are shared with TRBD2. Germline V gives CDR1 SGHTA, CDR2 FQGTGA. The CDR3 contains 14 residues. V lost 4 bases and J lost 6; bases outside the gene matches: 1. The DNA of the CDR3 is TGTGCCAGCAGCTCGGGACTAGCGGCCGGGGAGCTGTTTTTT. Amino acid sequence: CASSSGLAAGELFF.

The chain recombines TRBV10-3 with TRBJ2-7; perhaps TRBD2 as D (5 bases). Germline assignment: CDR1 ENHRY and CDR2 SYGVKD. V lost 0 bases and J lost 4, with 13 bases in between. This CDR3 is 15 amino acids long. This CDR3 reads CAISESGSEGYEQYF. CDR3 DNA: TGTGCCATCAGTGAGTCTGGCAGCGAGGGATACGAGCAGTACTTC.

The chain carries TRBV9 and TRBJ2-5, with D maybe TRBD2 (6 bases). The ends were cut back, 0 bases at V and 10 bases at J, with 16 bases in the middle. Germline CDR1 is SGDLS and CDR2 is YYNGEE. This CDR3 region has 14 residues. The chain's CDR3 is CASSVEDETGGQYF. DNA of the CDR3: TGTGCCAGCAGCGTAGAGGATGAAACCGGGGGCCAGTACTTC.

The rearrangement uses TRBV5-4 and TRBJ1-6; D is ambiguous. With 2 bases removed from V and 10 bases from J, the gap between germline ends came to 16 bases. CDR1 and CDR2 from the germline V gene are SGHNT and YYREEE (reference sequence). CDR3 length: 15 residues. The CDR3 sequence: CASSLPEEAGSPLHF. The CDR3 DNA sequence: TGTGCCAGCAGCTTACCCGAGGAGGCAGGATCACCCCTCCACTTT.

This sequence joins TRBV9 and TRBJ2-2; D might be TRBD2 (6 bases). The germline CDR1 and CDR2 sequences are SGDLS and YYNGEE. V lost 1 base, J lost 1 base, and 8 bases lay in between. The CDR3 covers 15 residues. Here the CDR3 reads CASSVMGGNTGELFF. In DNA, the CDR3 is TGTGCCAGCAGCGTAATGGGGGGGAACACCGGGGAGCTGTTTTTT.

This CDR3 is CASSQADRDLSPLHF. The CDR3, as DNA: TGTGCCAGCAGCCAAGCCGACAGGGACCTTTCACCCCTCCACTTT. V is TRBV14 and J is TRBJ1-6; 7 nucleotides match TRBD1. This CDR3 has 15 residues. Per the germline V gene, CDR1 is SGHDN and CDR2 is FVKESK. The J segment lost 9 bases and the V segment lost 1 base, leaving 6 bases of the junction unmatched.

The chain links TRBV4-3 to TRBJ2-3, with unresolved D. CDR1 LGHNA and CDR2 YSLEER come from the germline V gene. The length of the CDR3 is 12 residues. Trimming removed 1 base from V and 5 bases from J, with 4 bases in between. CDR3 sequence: CASSQGGDTQYF. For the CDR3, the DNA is TGCGCCAGCAGCCAAGGTGGAGATACGCAGTATTTT.

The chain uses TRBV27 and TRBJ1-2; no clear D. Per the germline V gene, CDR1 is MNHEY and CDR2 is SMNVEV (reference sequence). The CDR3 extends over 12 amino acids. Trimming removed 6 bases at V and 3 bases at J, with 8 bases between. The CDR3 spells CASRNNYYGYTF. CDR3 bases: TGTGCCAGCAGAAACAACTACTATGGCTACACCTTC.

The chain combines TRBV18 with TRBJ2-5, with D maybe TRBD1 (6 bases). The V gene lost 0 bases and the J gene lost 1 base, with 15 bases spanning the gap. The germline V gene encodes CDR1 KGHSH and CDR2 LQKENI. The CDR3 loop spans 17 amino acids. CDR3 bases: TGTGCCAGCTCACCACCGGGTGCTGGGACACCCCAAGAGACCCAGTACTTC. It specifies CASSPPGAGTPQETQYF. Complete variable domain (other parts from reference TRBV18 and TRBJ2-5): NAGVMQNPRHLVRRRGQEARLRCSPMKGHSHVYWYRQLPEEGLKFMVYLQKENIIDESGMPKERFSAEFPKEGPSILRIQQVVRGDSAAYFCASSPPGAGTPQETQYFGPGTRLLVL.

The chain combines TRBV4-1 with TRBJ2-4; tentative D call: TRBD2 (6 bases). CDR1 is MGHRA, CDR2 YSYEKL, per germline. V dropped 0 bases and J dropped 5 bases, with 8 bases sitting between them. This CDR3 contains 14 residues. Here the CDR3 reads CASSQDWGENIQYF. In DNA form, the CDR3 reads TGCGCCAGCAGCCAAGATTGGGGGGAAAACATTCAGTACTTC.

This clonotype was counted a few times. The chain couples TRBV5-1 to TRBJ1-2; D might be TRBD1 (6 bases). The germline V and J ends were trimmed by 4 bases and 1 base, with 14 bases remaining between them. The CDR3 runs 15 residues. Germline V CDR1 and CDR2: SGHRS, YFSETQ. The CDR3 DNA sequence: TGCGCCAGCAGCGACGTCGACAGGAATAACTATGGCTACACCTTC. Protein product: CASSDVDRNNYGYTF.

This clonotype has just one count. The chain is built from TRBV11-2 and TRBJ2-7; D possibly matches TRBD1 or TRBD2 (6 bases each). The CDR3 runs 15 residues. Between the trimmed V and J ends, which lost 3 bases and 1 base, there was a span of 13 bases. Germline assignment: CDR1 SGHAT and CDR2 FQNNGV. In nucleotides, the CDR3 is TGTGCCAGCAGCTTGTCCCGGGGGACATCCTACGAGCAGTACTTC. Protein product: CASSLSRGTSYEQYF.

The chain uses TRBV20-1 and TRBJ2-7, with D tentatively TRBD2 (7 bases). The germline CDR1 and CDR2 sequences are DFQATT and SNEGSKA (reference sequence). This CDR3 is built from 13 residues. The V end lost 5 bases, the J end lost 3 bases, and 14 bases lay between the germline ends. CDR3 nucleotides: TGCAGTGCTGTTGGGGGGGCCCTCTACGAGCAGTACTTC. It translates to CSAVGGALYEQYF.

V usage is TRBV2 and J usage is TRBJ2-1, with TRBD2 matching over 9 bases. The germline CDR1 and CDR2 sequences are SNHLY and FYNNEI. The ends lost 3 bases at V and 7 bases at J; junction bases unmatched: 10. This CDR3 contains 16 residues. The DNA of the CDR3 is TGTGCCAGCAGTGAGAGGCGGGGGGGCCCGGAAAATGAGCAGTTCTTC. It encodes CASSERRGGPENEQFF.

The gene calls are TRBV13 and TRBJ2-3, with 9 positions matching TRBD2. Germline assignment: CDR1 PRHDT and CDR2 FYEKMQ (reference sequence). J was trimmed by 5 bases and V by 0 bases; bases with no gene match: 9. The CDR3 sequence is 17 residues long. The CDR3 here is CASSLGPGGGAGDTQYF. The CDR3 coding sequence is TGTGCCAGCAGCTTAGGCCCCGGCGGGGGGGCAGGAGATACGCAGTATTTT.

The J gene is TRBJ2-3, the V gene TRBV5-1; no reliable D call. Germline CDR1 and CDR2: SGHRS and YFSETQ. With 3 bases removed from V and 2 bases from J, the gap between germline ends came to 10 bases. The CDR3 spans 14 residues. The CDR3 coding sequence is TGCGCCAGCAGCTCCGAAGAATACACAGATACGCAGTATTTT. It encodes CASSSEEYTDTQYF.

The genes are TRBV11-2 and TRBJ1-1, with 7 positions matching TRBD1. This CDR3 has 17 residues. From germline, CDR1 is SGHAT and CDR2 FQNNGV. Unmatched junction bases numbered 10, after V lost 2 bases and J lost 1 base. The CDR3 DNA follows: TGTGCCAGCAGCTTATCAGAGACAGGGACTACGAACACTGAAGCTTTCTTT. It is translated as CASSLSETGTTNTEAFF. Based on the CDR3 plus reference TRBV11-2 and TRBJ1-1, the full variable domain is EAGVAQSPRYKIIEKRQSVAFWCNPISGHATLYWYQQILGQGPKLLIQFQNNGVVDDSQLPKDRFSAERLKGVDSTLKIQPAKLEDSAVYLCASSLSETGTTNTEAFFGQGTRLTVV.

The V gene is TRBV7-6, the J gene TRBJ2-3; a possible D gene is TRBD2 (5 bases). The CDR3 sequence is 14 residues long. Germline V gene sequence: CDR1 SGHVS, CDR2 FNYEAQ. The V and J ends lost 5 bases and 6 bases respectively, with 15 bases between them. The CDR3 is CASSDYQTRDTQYF. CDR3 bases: TGTGCCAGCAGCGATTATCAAACTAGGGATACGCAGTATTTT.

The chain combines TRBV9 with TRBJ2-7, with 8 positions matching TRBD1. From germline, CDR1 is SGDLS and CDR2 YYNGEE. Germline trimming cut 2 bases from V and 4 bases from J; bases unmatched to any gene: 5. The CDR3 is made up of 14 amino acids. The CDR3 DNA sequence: TGTGCCAGCAGCGTCTCCGGGACAGGTTACGAGCAGTACTTC. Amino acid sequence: CASSVSGTGYEQYF.

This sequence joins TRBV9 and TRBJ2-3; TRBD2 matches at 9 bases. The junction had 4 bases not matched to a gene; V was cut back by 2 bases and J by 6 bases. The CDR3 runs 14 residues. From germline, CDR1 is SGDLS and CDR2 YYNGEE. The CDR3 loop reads CASSVGGGEDTQYF. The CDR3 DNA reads TGTGCCAGCAGCGTGGGCGGGGGGGAGGATACGCAGTATTTT.

The CDR3: CASSLSQGTSNEQYF. CDR3 bases: TGTGCCAGCAGCTTAAGCCAGGGCACCTCCAATGAGCAGTACTTC. The chain couples TRBV7-6 to TRBJ2-7; tentative D call: TRBD1 (5 bases). With 2 bases removed from V and 7 bases from J, the gap between germline ends came to 18 bases. The CDR3 is made up of 15 amino acids. Per germline, CDR1 SGHVS and CDR2 FNYEAQ.

In nucleotides, the CDR3 is TGCAGCGTTGAAAAAACAGGGGACACCGGGGAGCTGTTTTTT. It translates to CSVEKTGDTGELFF. The chain is built from TRBV29-1 and TRBJ2-2; 7 bases fit TRBD1. The ends lost 2 bases at V and 3 bases at J; junction bases unmatched: 3. The germline V gene encodes CDR1 SQVTM and CDR2 ANQGSEA. The CDR3 has 14 residues.

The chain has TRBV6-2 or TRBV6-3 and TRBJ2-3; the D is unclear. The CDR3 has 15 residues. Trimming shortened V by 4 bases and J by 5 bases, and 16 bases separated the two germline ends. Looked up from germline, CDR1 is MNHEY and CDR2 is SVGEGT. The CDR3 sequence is CASSSLLEKQDTQYF. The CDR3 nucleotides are TGTGCCAGCAGTTCCTTACTTGAAAAACAAGATACGCAGTATTTT.